These 28 T cell receptor beta chains originate from one sample sequenced in a study of T cell responses to AZD1222 COVID-19 vaccine. Clones were sequenced by immunoSEQ multiplex PCR, and TCRdb holds only the in-frame ones, with some missing. Among 90,000 to 140,000 clones listed, 88% were seen once. Specimen: peripheral blood, collected on day 0 of AZD1222 vaccination. Source of these receptors: an adult in good health.

The rearrangement links TRBV27 to TRBJ2-3, with D possibly being TRBD2 (7 bases). The V and J ends lost 3 bases and 3 bases respectively, with 10 bases between them. Germline V CDR1 and CDR2: MNHEY, SMNVEV (reference sequence). This CDR3 has 14 amino acids. CDR3 region: CASSFGGRTDTQYF. CDR3 sequence (DNA): TGTGCCAGCAGTTTCGGGGGGCGGACAGATACGCAGTATTTT.

The chain carries TRBV25-1 and TRBJ1-2; 10 nucleotides line up with TRBD1. Germline CDR1 reads MGHDK; CDR2 reads SYGVNS. The CDR3 has 15 amino acids. With V trimmed by 3 bases and J by 4 bases, 5 bases remained unmatched. The CDR3, as DNA: TGTGCCAGCAGTGAGCGGGGACAGGGGATCTATGGCTACACCTTC. Its protein is CASSERGQGIYGYTF.

The chain employs TRBV21-1 and TRBJ2-1; whether TRBD1, the table's D call, matches the DNA was not checked. TRBV21-1 is a known pseudogene. CDR3 size: 16 residues. The CDR3 DNA reads TGTGCCAGCAGCCGGAACGACAATGCTTCCTACAATGAGCAGTTCTTC. This codes for CASSRNDNASYNEQFF.

This chain joins TRBV12-3 or TRBV12-4 and TRBJ2-1; TRBD2 matches 7 bases. With 7 bases clipped from V and 8 bases from J, the junction kept 8 bases outside the gene matches. CDR3 length: 13 amino acids. The CDR3 bases are TGTGCCAGCACCCAAGGGACTATCGATGAGCAGTTCTTC. Translation: CASTQGTIDEQFF.

The chain has TRBV10-2 and TRBJ2-5; unclear D gene. Germline-derived CDR1 and CDR2 are WSHSY and SAAADI. V lost 6 bases and J lost 4, with 9 bases in between. The CDR3 sequence is 12 residues long. CDR3 DNA: TGCGCCAGCAGGTCTAGTGGAGAGACCCAGTACTTC. This translates into CASRSSGETQYF.

This clone was counted once. V and J are TRBV4-1 and TRBJ2-2; 8 nucleotides agree with TRBD2. Losses at the gene ends were 6 bases for V and 0 bases for J; bases not matched to a gene: 12. The CDR3 length is 18 residues. Germline-derived CDR1 and CDR2 are MGHRA and YSYEKL. This chain's CDR3 is CASSARGGRTTNTGELFF. CDR3 nucleotide sequence: TGCGCCAGCAGTGCAAGAGGCGGGAGGACTACGAACACCGGGGAGCTGTTTTTT.

J is TRBJ2-1 and V is TRBV4-2; TRBD1 matches 7 bases. With 0 bases clipped from V and 1 base from J, the junction kept 18 bases outside the gene matches. The CDR3 is made up of 21 amino acids. Germline V gives CDR1 LGHNA, CDR2 YNFKEQ. Here the CDR3 reads CASSQESSVVQGDESYNEQFF. CDR3 nucleotide sequence: TGTGCCAGCAGCCAAGAGAGTTCCGTGGTGCAGGGGGACGAATCCTACAATGAGCAGTTCTTC.

This chain links TRBV7-8 with TRBJ2-3; D gene uncertain. V was trimmed by 1 base and J by 2 bases, leaving 4 bases between them. Per the germline V gene, CDR1 is SGHVS and CDR2 is FQNEAQ. The CDR3 loop spans 13 amino acids. The CDR3 nucleotides are TGTGCCAGCAGCTTAGGTTACACAGATACGCAGTATTTT. This sequence encodes CASSLGYTDTQYF.

This clone has just a few counts. The chain carries TRBV4-2 and TRBJ2-3; 10 nucleotides match TRBD2. The V and J ends lost 4 bases and 2 bases, in that order; junction bases with no gene match: 21. Per the germline V gene, CDR1 is LGHNA and CDR2 is YNFKEQ. The CDR3 extends over 21 amino acids. The CDR3 here is CASSPEIAGGGIVWFTDTQYF. For the CDR3, the DNA is TGTGCCAGCAGCCCAGAGATAGCGGGAGGAGGTATTGTGTGGTTCACAGATACGCAGTATTTT.

V usage is TRBV28 and J usage is TRBJ2-7; D possibly uses TRBD1 or TRBD2 (5 bases each). V gave up 4 bases and J gave up 4 bases, with 14 bases separating them. There are 14 residues in the CDR3. CDR1 and CDR2 from the germline V gene are MDHEN and SYDVKM. Here the CDR3 DNA reads TGTGCCAGCAGTTCCGGGACCCCAGTGTACGAGCAGTACTTC. Translation gives CASSSGTPVYEQYF.

The chain couples TRBV3-1 (or the pseudogene TRBV3-2) to TRBJ1-2, with TRBD1 as a possible D gene (5 bases). The CDR3 is made up of 14 amino acids. Deletions cut 7 bases from V and 4 bases from J, with 16 bases between. Germline V gives CDR1 LGHDT, CDR2 YNNKEL (reference sequence). The CDR3 DNA sequence: TGTGCCAGCACCCCAAGTCGGGGGACCTATGGCTACACCTTC. Residues: CASTPSRGTYGYTF.

The DNA for the CDR3 is TGTGCCAGCAGCCTGACAGGGGGGTCTGGAAACACCATATATTTT. Protein sequence: CASSLTGGSGNTIYF. The chain carries TRBV5-6 and TRBJ1-3, with 9 positions matching TRBD1. The germline V gene has CDR1 SGHDT and CDR2 YYEEEE. CDR3 length: 15 amino acids. V shed 4 bases and J 1 base; nucleotides not matched to a gene: 3.

The rearrangement joins TRBV18 to TRBJ1-6; 10 bases are a match to TRBD1. The junction had 0 bases not matched to a gene; V was cut back by 0 bases and J by 7 bases. The CDR3 covers 15 residues. Germline CDR1 and CDR2: KGHSH and LQKENI. The CDR3 DNA reads TGTGCCAGCTCACCACCGGGACAGGGGAATTCACCCCTCCACTTT. It is translated as CASSPPGQGNSPLHF.

The rearrangement links TRBV11-2 to TRBJ1-2; D is unclear. The CDR3 totals 12 residues. Germline values: CDR1 SGHAT, CDR2 FQNNGV. The V gene lost 7 bases and the J gene lost 3 bases, with 9 bases spanning the gap. CDR3 nucleotide sequence: TGTGCCAGCACGCAGTCTTACTATGGCTACACCTTC. Protein: CASTQSYYGYTF.

This rearrangement joins TRBV4-2 to TRBJ1-5; 7 nucleotides align to TRBD1. The germline CDR1 and CDR2 sequences are LGHNA and YNFKEQ. This CDR3 is built from 15 residues. With 1 base clipped from V and 5 bases from J, the junction kept 5 bases outside the gene matches. The CDR3 DNA reads TGTGCCAGCAGCCAAGGAGGGGGCGGGGATCAGCCCCAGCATTTT. Translation gives CASSQGGGGDQPQHF.

The chain couples TRBV4-1 to TRBJ2-4, with TRBD2 identical over 10 bases. CDR1 and CDR2 (germline): MGHRA, YSYEKL. The CDR3 consists of 14 residues. V was clipped by 1 base and J by 16 bases; unmatched bases: 10. For the CDR3, the DNA is TGCGCCAGCAGCCAAGTGGCTAGCGGGGGCCCCGGTTACTTC. As protein: CASSQVASGGPGYF.

J is TRBJ1-5 and V is TRBV6-5, with D hard to call. This CDR3 is built from 13 residues. The V end lost 8 bases, the J end lost 4 bases, and 12 bases lay between the germline ends. Germline CDR1 reads MNHEY; CDR2 reads SVGAGI. This chain's CDR3 is CASSGQPNQPQHF. For the CDR3, the DNA is TGTGCCAGCTCGGGCCAGCCTAATCAGCCCCAGCATTTT.

The genes are TRBV7-3 and TRBJ1-6; D perhaps matches TRBD1 (5 bases). The CDR3 sequence is 15 residues long. CDR1 and CDR2 (germline): SGHTA, FQGTGA. V lost 5 bases and J lost 9, with 17 bases in between. The CDR3 DNA reads as TGTGCCAGCAGCGTAGTGGGTCAGGGAGGTTCACCCCTCCACTTT. It yields the protein CASSVVGQGGSPLHF.

This CDR3 reads CSVRSSGNTIYF. The CDR3 DNA follows: TGCAGCGTAAGAAGCTCTGGAAACACCATATATTTT. The V and J genes are TRBV29-1 and TRBJ1-3, with D unresolved. The CDR3 is 12 residues long. Germline CDR1 is SQVTM and CDR2 is ANQGSEA. V lost 6 bases to trimming and J lost 0 bases, with 6 bases between them.

The chain links TRBV5-1 to TRBJ1-1; D not resolved. Trimming pared 2 bases from V and 1 base from J, leaving 9 bases between. The germline V gene has CDR1 SGHRS and CDR2 YFSETQ. CDR3 length: 14 amino acids. CDR3 sequence: CASSLNAQNTEAFF. CDR3 coding DNA: TGCGCCAGCAGCTTAAACGCACAGAACACTGAAGCTTTCTTT.

The chain couples TRBV28 to TRBJ1-2; D is unresolved. The CDR3 is made up of 13 amino acids. Trimming took off 2 bases at V and 3 bases at J, with 7 bases between the two ends. CDR1 and CDR2 (germline): MDHEN, SYDVKM. CDR3 DNA: TGTGCCAGCAGTTTAAAGGCCGACTATGGCTACACCTTC. Translating it yields CASSLKADYGYTF.

The chain joins TRBV27 to TRBJ2-7, with TRBD2 matching over 7 bases. The CDR3 has 14 residues. V gave up 5 bases and J gave up 0 bases; unmatched junction bases: 4. The V gene's germline CDR1 is MNHEY and CDR2 SMNVEV (reference sequence). Written as DNA, the CDR3 is TGTGCCAGCAGTAGCGGGGCGAGCTCCTACGAGCAGTACTTC. Translating gives CASSSGASSYEQYF.

This chain connects TRBV4-2 to TRBJ1-1; maybe TRBD1 (5 bases). Per the germline V gene, CDR1 is LGHNA and CDR2 is YNFKEQ. The CDR3 extends over 15 amino acids. The V end lost 4 bases, the J end lost 4 bases, and 16 bases lay between the germline ends. CDR3 DNA: TGTGCCAGCAGCCGAGAAGCGGCCGGGGGCACTGAAGCTTTCTTT. Encoded protein: CASSREAAGGTEAFF.

The gene calls are TRBV28 and TRBJ2-1, with unresolved D. V lost 6 bases and J 0 bases, leaving 12 bases between the germline ends. The V gene's germline CDR1 is MDHEN and CDR2 SYDVKM. The CDR3 totals 15 residues. The chain's CDR3 is CASSPRQGSYNEQFF. CDR3 nucleotides: TGTGCCAGCAGCCCTAGACAAGGCTCCTACAATGAGCAGTTCTTC.

CDR3 sequence: CSVVGTEAFF. Here the CDR3 DNA reads TGCAGCGTTGTCGGGACTGAAGCTTTCTTT. J is TRBJ1-1 and V is TRBV29-1, with unresolved D. CDR1 is SQVTM, CDR2 ANQGSEA, per germline. CDR3 size: 10 residues. The V gene lost 4 bases and the J gene lost 5 bases, with 5 bases spanning the gap.

This clone is a singleton in its sample. This rearrangement joins TRBV18 to TRBJ2-7, with TRBD2 matching over 8 bases. The CDR3 contains 14 residues. V dropped 1 base and J dropped 3; count of bases not matched to a gene: 2. Per the germline V gene, CDR1 is KGHSH and CDR2 is LQKENI. CDR3 region: CASSPQRENYEQYF. The CDR3 DNA follows: TGTGCCAGCTCACCACAGCGGGAGAACTACGAGCAGTACTTC.

This clone was counted only a few times. The J gene is TRBJ1-4, the V gene TRBV28; 9 nucleotides line up with TRBD1. The V gene's germline CDR1 is MDHEN and CDR2 SYDVKM. The CDR3 sequence is 15 residues long. The trim removed 3 bases at V and 3 bases at J, leaving 2 bases unmatched. CDR3 protein: CASSFGDRANEKLFF. The CDR3, as DNA: TGTGCCAGCAGTTTTGGGGACAGGGCTAATGAAAAACTGTTTTTT.

The rearrangement uses TRBV19 and TRBJ2-7; 7 bases map to TRBD1. Looked up from germline, CDR1 is LNHDA and CDR2 is SQIVND (reference sequence). V was pared by 10 bases and J by 1 base, with 7 bases of the junction left unmatched. The CDR3 extends over 13 amino acids. The CDR3 nucleotides read TGTGCCACCAGAGGGACAGAGTCCTACGAGCAGTACTTC. Translation gives CATRGTESYEQYF.